These T cell receptor beta chains were read from a single sample in a study of T cells in localized non-small cell lung cancer. Assay: immunoSEQ multiplex PCR; the TCRdb copy retains only in-frame clones and omits some. The table records 45,000 to 55,000 clones, about nine tenths of them present only once. Sequencing was performed on peripheral blood, taken before any cancer treatment. These receptors came from a male donor aged 60 or over with stage III squamous cell lung carcinoma. The CDR3 runs from the conserved cysteine through the conserved F or W. The D gene is left open where the match is weak. Clone size, where shown, is once, few, many, or a class for clones that have expanded.

TRBJ2-2	TRBV2	TRBD2	-	TGTGCCAGCACGGGGGGTATAGGCACCGGGGAGCTGTTTTTT	CASTGGIGTGELFF
TRBJ2-7	TRBV7-9	TRBD2	-	TGTGCCAGCAGCTTAGCATTTAGCGGGCCTACCTACGAGCAGTACTTC	CASSLAFSGPTYEQYF
TRBJ2-2	TRBV25-1	-	-	TGTGCCAGCAGGAGGGACACTAACACCGGGGAGCTGTTTTTT	CASRRDTNTGELFF
TRBJ1-5	TRBV6-5	-	-	TGTGCCAGCAGTCCTCGGGACGGGGGTTATCAGCCCCAGCATTTT	CASSPRDGGYQPQHF
TRBJ1-4	TRBV10-3	TRBD1	-	TGTGCCATCAGTGACCACCGGACAGGGGAGAATGAAAAACTGTTTTTT	CAISDHRTGENEKLFF
TRBJ2-2	TRBV5-1	-	once	TGCGCCAGCAGCTTGGTGTTTAGCGGAAGCGGGGAGCTGTTTTTT	CASSLVFSGSGELFF
TRBJ2-7	TRBV5-8	-	few	TGTGCCACCGAACGGAGTCGGGGCGCGGAGCAGTACTTC	CATERSRGAEQYF
TRBJ2-5	TRBV5-6	-	-	TGTGCCACTTCACAGGTCGGGAGTGGAGAGACCCAGTACTTC	CATSQVGSGETQYF
TRBJ2-2	TRBV19	TRBD1	-	TGTGCCAGTAGTACCAACATCATGGGACAGCTACGAGGCACCGGGGAGCTGTTTTTT	CASSTNIMGQLRGTGELFF
TRBJ1-4	TRBV7-9	TRBD1	-	TGTGCCAGCAGCAGAAACAGGGGATCGACTAATGAAAAACTGTTTTTT	CASSRNRGSTNEKLFF
TRBJ1-1	TRBV29-1	TRBD1	-	TGCAGCGTTGAAGATGGGTACAGGGGAGCTTTCTTT	CSVEDGYRGAFF
TRBJ1-3	TRBV5-1	TRBD1	-	TGCGCCAGCAGCGCCAGGGGGACACCTGGAAACACCATATATTTT	CASSARGTPGNTIYF
TRBJ2-3	TRBV18	TRBD2	-	TGTGCCAGCTCACCCGGACTAGCGGGAGGGCCAGATACGCAGTATTTT	CASSPGLAGGPDTQYF
TRBJ2-7	TRBV7-8	TRBD2	-	TGTGCCAGCAGCCTGCTAGCGGGAGGGAAAGCCGAGCAGTACTTC	CASSLLAGGKAEQYF
TRBJ1-5	TRBV27	TRBD1	-	TGTGCCAGCAGTTTAGGGACAGTCGGGCAGCCCCAGCATTTT	CASSLGTVGQPQHF
TRBJ2-1	TRBV7-2	-	once	TGTGCCAGCAGTTTACCGGGACTCCCCAAGTCTGAGCAGTTCTTC	CASSLPGLPKSEQFF
TRBJ2-3	TRBV9	TRBD2	-	TGTGCCAGCAGCGTAGCAACTAGCGGGGGGGGACCAGATACGCAGTATTTT	CASSVATSGGGPDTQYF
TRBJ2-7	TRBV21-1	-	-	TGTGCCAGCAGCCTCCGGGACAGGGGGAACGAGCAGTACTTC	CASSLRDRGNEQYF
TRBJ2-1	TRBV11-2	TRBD2	-	TGTGCCAGCAGCTCGCGGGGGTACAAGTACAATGAGCAGTTCTTC	CASSSRGYKYNEQFF
TRBJ1-2	TRBV4-3	-	few	TGCGCCAGCAGCCATATCCGGGGGGGCTACACCTTC	CASSHIRGGYTF
TRBJ1-4	TRBV7-2	-	-	TGTGCCAGCAGCTTATTAGACAGCAGAAGCGCAACTAATGAAAAACTGTTTTTT	CASSLLDSRSATNEKLFF
TRBJ2-7	TRBV28	TRBD2	-	TGTGCCAGCAGTCCGCTGGGGAGCGGGGGAAGCTCCTACGAGCAGTACTTC	CASSPLGSGGSSYEQYF
TRBJ2-1	TRBV2	TRBD2	-	TGTGCCAGCAGTGAGCTGACTAGCGGGAGGCACCTTAGCTCCTACAATGAGCAGTTCTTC	CASSELTSGRHLSSYNEQFF
TRBJ2-1	TRBV30	-	-	TGTGCCTGGAGGGGGGTCAATGAGCAGTTCTTC	CAWRGVNEQFF
TRBJ1-5	TRBV28	-	once	TGTGCCAGCAGTGTACAGGGAGGTTATCAGCCCCAGCATTTT	CASSVQGGYQPQHF
TRBJ2-5	TRBV5-4	TRBD2	-	TGTGCCAGCACACGAGCGGGAGTAGAGACCCAGTACTTC	CASTRAGVETQYF
TRBJ2-3	TRBV15	TRBD1	-	TGTGCCACCAGCAGTGGAACACAGGGGAAAGATACGCAGTATTTT	CATSSGTQGKDTQYF
TRBJ2-7	TRBV9	TRBD2	-	TGTGCCAGCAGCGTAGGTCGTCGGGAGGGCCCCTACGAGCAGTACTTC	CASSVGRREGPYEQYF
TRBJ2-3	TRBV11-3	TRBD2	-	TGTGCCAGCAGCTTAGGGAACGGGAGGATCTCAGATACGCAGTATTTT	CASSLGNGRISDTQYF
TRBJ1-1	TRBV28	TRBD1	-	TGTGCCAGCAGTTCTAACCCTACAGGGGGAACTGAAGCTTTCTTT	CASSSNPTGGTEAFF
TRBJ2-7	TRBV11-1	-	-	TGTGCCAGCAGCCCAGGGGGGGCCCCCTACGAGCAGTACTTC	CASSPGGAPYEQYF
TRBJ1-5	TRBV9	-	-	TGTGCCAGCAGCACGACTGGGGCGGTGAATCAGCCCCAGCATTTT	CASSTTGAVNQPQHF
TRBJ1-2	TRBV2	-	-	TGTGCCAGCAGTGAATTCGGTTCTAACTATGGCTACACCTTC	CASSEFGSNYGYTF
TRBJ2-3	TRBV10-3	-	-	TGTGCCATCAGTGAGGCACTGGCCCCCAGCACAGATACGCAGTATTTT	CAISEALAPSTDTQYF
TRBJ2-2	TRBV7-9	TRBD1	-	TGTGCCAGCAGCCTCAGGGGGCTAAACACCGGGGAGCTGTTTTTT	CASSLRGLNTGELFF
TRBJ2-7	TRBV5-6	-	-	TGTGCCAGCAGCTTGGTAGCAACTCTCTCCTACGAGCAGTACTTC	CASSLVATLSYEQYF
TRBJ2-5	TRBV19	TRBD1	-	TGTGCCAGTACCCCCTTCGGGACAGGGAAACAAGAGACCCAGTACTTC	CASTPFGTGKQETQYF
TRBJ2-2	TRBV6-5	TRBD2	-	TGTGCCAGCAGTTACTCTAGCGGGAGGGCCGGGGAGCTGTTTTTT	CASSYSSGRAGELFF
TRBJ1-2	TRBV4-1	-	-	TGCGCCAGCAGCCAAGCCTATGACATGCAGAGCTACACCTTC	CASSQAYDMQSYTF
TRBJ1-2	TRBV7-2	-	-	TGTGCCAGCAGCTTAGTTTGGGCAGGGAGTAACTATGGCTACACCTTC	CASSLVWAGSNYGYTF
TRBJ1-2	TRBV28	TRBD1	-	TGTGCCAGCATCCCAACAGGGGGATCCTTCTATGGCTACACCTTC	CASIPTGGSFYGYTF
TRBJ2-7	TRBV2	-	-	TGTGCCAGCAGGTGGAGGGGGCTGGACGAGCAGTACTTC	CASRWRGLDEQYF
TRBJ2-3	TRBV6-6	-	-	TGTGCCAGCAAAAGCGGACAAGGGGCAGATACGCAGTATTTT	CASKSGQGADTQYF
TRBJ2-7	TRBV4-3	-	-	TGCGCCAGCAGCCAAAATGTCGGACGCGGCTCCTACGAGCAGTACTTC	CASSQNVGRGSYEQYF
TRBJ2-7	TRBV5-4	-	-	TGTGCCAGCAGCTTGGTAGGATGGGGCCAGCAGATCTACGAGCAGTACTTC	CASSLVGWGQQIYEQYF
TRBJ2-7	TRBV11-2	-	-	TGTGCCAGCAGCCAAAACGACAGGAGCTCCTACGAGCAGTACTTC	CASSQNDRSSYEQYF
TRBJ1-6	TRBV15	-	-	TGTGCCACCAGCGGAACCACGGGGCATTCACCCCTCCACTTT	CATSGTTGHSPLHF
TRBJ2-2	TRBV6-5	-	-	TGTGCCAGCAGGGCAAGGGCTACCGGGGAGCTGTTTTTT	CASRARATGELFF
TRBJ2-1	TRBV20-1	-	-	TGCAGTGCCGACGGGTACAATGAGCAGTTCTTC	CSADGYNEQFF
TRBJ1-3	TRBV29-1	TRBD1	few	TGCAGCGTGGCTACAGGGGGCTCTGGAAACACCATATATTTT	CSVATGGSGNTIYF
TRBJ2-7	TRBV6-5	-	-	TGTGCCAGCAGTTACTCGTTGGGGGGCCCCTACGAGCAGTACTTC	CASSYSLGGPYEQYF